A selection of T cell receptor beta chains follows, all from one sample in a study of CD8 T cells in Susac syndrome. Each CDR3 protein is one row after TCRdb ran MiXCR on the immunoSEQ multiplex PCR reads. The sample lists fewer than 150,000 distinct CDR3 sequences, 91% occurring once. The sequenced sample was CD8+ T cells from PBMCs. These TCRs come from a human donor with multiple sclerosis. Both conserved end residues are part of each CDR3. The D gene is left open where the match is weak. Only some rows state a clone size, as once, few, many or a class for expanded clones.

abundance	d_gene	j_gene	v_gene	CDR3nt	CDR3aa
NA	NA	TRBJ2-7	TRBV30	TGTGCCTGGAGTGTTATTGGCGGGCTTATCTACGAGCAGTACTTC	CAWSVIGGLIYEQYF
NA	NA	TRBJ1-5	TRBV7-9	TGTGCCAGCAGCCCCCCCGGCAGTAGCAATCAGCCCCAGCATTTT	CASSPPGSSNQPQHF
NA	NA	TRBJ2-7	TRBV6-1	TGTGCCAGCCGGGGACTCGTCTACGAGCAGTACTTC	CASRGLVYEQYF
medium-sized	TRBD1	TRBJ1-1	TRBV28	TGTGCCAGCAGTCCGACAGGGGACACTGAAGCTTTCTTT	CASSPTGDTEAFF
NA	NA	TRBJ1-2	TRBV6-2/TRBV6-3	TGTGCCAGCGAACACGGAGGACCTAACTATGGCTACACCTTC	CASEHGGPNYGYTF
NA	NA	TRBJ2-7	TRBV27	TGTGCCAGCAGTTTCGGCAGGTCCTACGAGCAGCACTTC	CASSFGRSYEQHF
NA	TRBD1	TRBJ1-2	TRBV19	TGTGCCAGTACCGATGGGGGACAGGGCTATGGCTACACCTTC	CASTDGGQGYGYTF
once	TRBD1	TRBJ1-1	TRBV29-1	TGCAGCGTACTACGGGGGACAGGAGCTTTCTTT	CSVLRGTGAFF
NA	NA	TRBJ2-4	TRBV29-1	TGCAGCGTTGCAGTCTCGGCCAAAAACATTCAGTACTTC	CSVAVSAKNIQYF
NA	NA	TRBJ1-5	TRBV5-6	TGTGCCAGCAGCTTGTGGGGTACCCATCAGCCCCAGCATTTT	CASSLWGTHQPQHF
once	TRBD2	TRBJ2-3	TRBV27	TGTGCCAGCAGCCTGGGAGCGGGAGGCACAGATACGCAGTATTTT	CASSLGAGGTDTQYF
once	NA	TRBJ1-5	TRBV19	TGTGCCACTCGGCCTTATAGCAATCAGCCCCAGCATTTT	CATRPYSNQPQHF
NA	NA	TRBJ2-7	TRBV7-9	TGTGCCAGCAGCTCGTACCATGGAGGGTTGAGCTCCTACGAGCAGTACTTC	CASSSYHGGLSSYEQYF
NA	NA	TRBJ2-1	TRBV6-5	TGTGCCAGCAGTCCTAGCCCCCTATCGAATGAGCAGTTCTTC	CASSPSPLSNEQFF
NA	NA	TRBJ2-1	TRBV15	TGTGCCACCAGCACCCGGACTGGGATCGATGAGCAGTTCTTC	CATSTRTGIDEQFF
NA	TRBD1	TRBJ2-1	TRBV27	TGTGCCAGCACCGAAGGACAGGGGGACTACAATGAGCAGTTCTTC	CASTEGQGDYNEQFF
once	NA	TRBJ1-5	TRBV19	TGTGCCAGTAGTGTGACCGATTATAGCAATCAGCCCCAGCATTTT	CASSVTDYSNQPQHF
NA	TRBD2	TRBJ2-7	TRBV30	TGTGCCTGCGAACCTAGCGGGAGCTCCTACGAGCAGTACTTC	CACEPSGSSYEQYF
NA	NA	TRBJ2-7	TRBV4-1	TGCGCCAGCAGCCTACTAGAAGCCTACGAGCAGTACTTC	CASSLLEAYEQYF